A selection of T cell receptor beta chains follows, all from one sample in a study of blood T cells in healthy people across ages. TCRdb redid the calling of the 5' RACE reads with MiXCR, one entry per CDR3 protein. The sample holds 1.8 million or so distinct CDR3 sequences; about 39% are singletons and the top ten take approximately 22%. Material for sequencing was blood. These receptors were obtained from a human donor in good health. The CDR3 runs from the conserved cysteine through the conserved F or W. Fields, in order: clone size, J gene, D gene, V gene, CDR3 DNA, CDR3 protein. The D gene is left open where the match is weak. Size is stated for part of the rows, as once, few or many counts, or as a class when the clone is expanded.

size: -; J: TRBJ1-6; D: -; V: TRBV12-3/TRBV12-4; DNA: TGTGCCAGCAGTTTATACAGATTGAATTCACCCCTCCACTTT; CDR3: CASSLYRLNSPLHF
size: -; J: TRBJ1-5; D: TRBD1; V: TRBV12-3/TRBV12-4; DNA: TGTGCCAGCAGTCGCCGGGACAGGGAATCAGCCCAGCATTTT; CDR3: CASSRRDRESAQHF
size: -; J: TRBJ2-1; D: -; V: TRBV7-6; DNA: TGTGCCAGCAGCCACCTTAAGCTAGCTTTAGGTGAGCAGTTCTTC; CDR3: CASSHLKLALGEQFF
size: -; J: TRBJ2-5; D: -; V: TRBV7-9; DNA: TGTGCCAGCAGATCCGACCAGCAAGAGACCCAGTACTTC; CDR3: CASRSDQQETQYF
size: few; J: TRBJ2-3; D: -; V: TRBV7-2; DNA: TGTGCCAGCAGCTTAGCAAGCCAAGATACGCAGTATTTT; CDR3: CASSLASQDTQYF
size: few; J: TRBJ2-4; D: -; V: TRBV7-2; DNA: TGTGCCAGCAGTTACGATGCCAAAAACATTCAGTACTTC; CDR3: CASSYDAKNIQYF
size: once; J: TRBJ1-4; D: TRBD1; V: TRBV7-2; DNA: TGTGCCAGCAGCTCACAGGGGGCGTCTGAAAAACTGTTTTTT; CDR3: CASSSQGASEKLFF
size: -; J: TRBJ2-2; D: -; V: TRBV5-1; DNA: TGCGCCAGCAGCTTAATTCAGTTCCCCGGGGAGCTGTTTTTT; CDR3: CASSLIQFPGELFF
size: few; J: TRBJ1-2; D: -; V: TRBV6-6; DNA: TGTGCCAGCAGTAACGGGGGGCGAGGCTACACCTTC; CDR3: CASSNGGRGYTF
size: -; J: TRBJ2-3; D: TRBD2; V: TRBV25-1; DNA: TGTGCCAGCACTAGCGGGGAAGTGGAAGATACGCAGTATTTT; CDR3: CASTSGEVEDTQYF
size: -; J: TRBJ2-4; D: TRBD2; V: TRBV4-2; DNA: TGTGCCAGCACTAGCGGGGATGAAAACATTCAGTACTTC; CDR3: CASTSGDENIQYF
size: -; J: TRBJ2-3; D: TRBD2; V: TRBV4-3; DNA: TGCGCCAGCAGCCAAGTACTAGCGGGGGGCCGCACAGATACGCAGTATTTT; CDR3: CASSQVLAGGRTDTQYF
size: few; J: TRBJ2-6; D: -; V: TRBV7-6; DNA: TGTGCCAGCAGCTACCCGAGGCGGGGGGCCAACGTCCTGACTTTC; CDR3: CASSYPRRGANVLTF
size: -; J: TRBJ2-7; D: -; V: TRBV29-1; DNA: TGCAGCGTTGAAGCGGGCGGGACCTACGAGCGGTACTTC; CDR3: CSVEAGGTYERYF
size: few; J: TRBJ2-5; D: TRBD2; V: TRBV7-7; DNA: TGTGCTAGCAGCTTATCAAGCGGGGGGCAAGAGACCCAGTACTTC; CDR3: CASSLSSGGQETQYF
size: -; J: TRBJ1-1; D: TRBD1; V: TRBV10-3; DNA: TGTGCCACAGATACCGGGACAGGGAGCGCTTTCTTT; CDR3: CATDTGTGSAFF
size: -; J: TRBJ2-5; D: TRBD2; V: TRBV4-2; DNA: TGTGCCAGCAGCCATACTAGCGGCCAAGAGACCCAGTACTTC; CDR3: CASSHTSGQETQYF
size: -; J: TRBJ2-3; D: TRBD1; V: TRBV7-9; DNA: TGTGCCAGCAGCCCCCGGGACAGTTATACGCAGTATTTT; CDR3: CASSPRDSYTQYF
size: -; J: TRBJ1-6; D: TRBD1; V: TRBV19; DNA: TGTGCCAGTAGGCTGCAGGGGGTCCATTCACCCCTCCACTTT; CDR3: CASRLQGVHSPLHF
size: -; J: TRBJ2-1; D: -; V: TRBV28; DNA: TGTGCCAGCAGTCCGCTCACAGGGATCACCAATGAGCAGTTCTTC; CDR3: CASSPLTGITNEQFF
size: -; J: TRBJ1-1; D: -; V: TRBV19; DNA: TGTGCCAGTAGTCAATGGACCGACACTGAAGCTTTCTTT; CDR3: CASSQWTDTEAFF
size: -; J: TRBJ2-1; D: -; V: TRBV4-2; DNA: TGTGCCAGCAGCCCATTTGGTTCCCCTATGCAGTTCTTC; CDR3: CASSPFGSPMQFF
size: -; J: TRBJ1-2; D: -; V: TRBV9; DNA: TGTGCCAGCAGCGCAACCGGGACCCACTATGGCTACACCTTC; CDR3: CASSATGTHYGYTF
size: few; J: TRBJ2-1; D: TRBD2; V: TRBV7-9; DNA: TGTGCCAGCAGTCCATCCGGGACTAGAAGTTACAATGAGCAGTTCTTC; CDR3: CASSPSGTRSYNEQFF
size: -; J: TRBJ2-1; D: TRBD2; V: TRBV6-2/TRBV6-3; DNA: TGTGCCAGCAGTTACCCACTGACTAGCGGGCTAGGGAGGAATGAGCAGTTCTTC; CDR3: CASSYPLTSGLGRNEQFF
size: -; J: TRBJ2-5; D: TRBD2; V: TRBV13; DNA: TGTGCCCTCGGGGGGGCTCGAGAGACCCAGTACTTC; CDR3: CALGGARETQYF
size: few; J: TRBJ1-1; D: -; V: TRBV29-1; DNA: TGCAGCGTTGACATTACAGGCTTGAACACTGAAGCTTTCTTT; CDR3: CSVDITGLNTEAFF
size: -; J: TRBJ2-1; D: -; V: TRBV4-1; DNA: TGCGCCAGCAGCCAAAGCTTCTTAGGGGCTTGGTCCTACAATGAGCAGTTCTTC; CDR3: CASSQSFLGAWSYNEQFF
size: -; J: TRBJ1-4; D: -; V: TRBV19; DNA: TGTGCCAGTAGGAGACCTCCGGGGGCGGATAATGACAAACGGTTTTTT; CDR3: CASRRPPGADNDKRFF
size: many; J: TRBJ2-3; D: TRBD2; V: TRBV6-2/TRBV6-3; DNA: TGTGCCAGCAGTTTACTAGCGGGGGGCCCAGATACGCAGTATTTT; CDR3: CASSLLAGGPDTQYF
size: once; J: TRBJ1-1; D: -; V: TRBV5-1; DNA: TGCGCCAGCAGCTTGGCCTCAAGCCCCCTCACTGAAGCTTTCTTT; CDR3: CASSLASSPLTEAFF
size: many; J: TRBJ1-2; D: -; V: TRBV15; DNA: TGTCACGTAGAGGCCTCGGGCCCAGGCGGCTACACCTTC; CDR3: CHVEASGPGGYTF
size: few; J: TRBJ2-7; D: TRBD1; V: TRBV5-1; DNA: TGCGCCAGCAGCTATGTCAGGGGGCAGGACGAGCAGTACTTC; CDR3: CASSYVRGQDEQYF